The 26 T cell receptor beta chains below were found in one sample sequenced in a study of early T cells in non-severe SARS-CoV-2 infection (dated by TCRdb to about 2021). The receptor library was made with 5' RACE. This sample was sequenced with a NextSeq 500. TCRdb trimmed public reads at Q25 via fastp, called clones via MiXCR and kept in-frame beta chains. Identical CDR3 protein sequences are pooled into one entry, listed with their most common genes and DNA. The sample profile shows under 70,000 distinct CDR3 sequences; around 6.5% of them were found once. The ten most abundant clones make up approximately 3.6% of the sample. The source material was whole blood, sampled at baseline. The receptors stem from an adult who was a healthcare worker with PCR-confirmed SARS-CoV-2 infection or an uninfected control (not recorded which).

This clonotype was detected many times. The genes are TRBV18 and TRBJ2-7, with unresolved D. Germline V lookup: CDR1 KGHSH, CDR2 LQKENI. V was cut by 3 bases and J by 0 bases, with 12 bases left in between. CDR3 length: 15 residues. In nucleotides, the CDR3 is TGTGCCAGCTCACCGGGATTCCGTCGCTCCTACGAGCAGTACTTC. Translation gives CASSPGFRRSYEQYF.

Details on this clonotype: The junction shows a germline mismatch at one end, possibly a read error. The rearrangement joins TRBV6-1 to TRBJ1-4, with TRBD1 as a possible D gene (5 bases). From germline, CDR1 is MNHNS and CDR2 SASEGT. This CDR3 spans 15 amino acids. CDR3 in DNA: TGTGCCAGCAGTGAAGAAGACAGACCAAATGAAAAGCTGTTTTTT. Amino acid sequence: CASSEEDRPNEKLFF.

This clonotype showed up many times. This chain connects TRBV2 to TRBJ2-5; D gene ambiguous. V was pared by 2 bases and J by 1 base, with 8 bases between. The CDR3 sequence is 14 residues long. Germline lookup yields CDR1 SNHLY and CDR2 FYNNEI. The CDR3 reads CASSEIRPQETQYF. CDR3 bases: TGTGCCAGCAGTGAAATCCGGCCCCAAGAGACCCAGTACTTC.

The chain employs TRBV12-3 or TRBV12-4 and TRBJ2-3; tentatively, D is TRBD2 (5 bases). V lost 5 bases and J 0 bases, leaving 15 bases between the germline ends. The CDR3 covers 16 residues. The CDR3 protein is CASSHGSRTSTDTQYF. The CDR3 DNA is TGTGCCAGCAGTCATGGGAGCAGAACTAGCACAGATACGCAGTATTTT.

The CDR3 is CASSIRDVLNYGYTF. In DNA, the CDR3 is TGTGCCAGCAGTATTCGGGACGTTCTTAACTATGGCTACACCTTC. J is TRBJ1-2 and V is TRBV12-3 or TRBV12-4; possibly TRBD1 for D (5 bases). This CDR3 region has 15 residues. With 5 bases removed from V and 1 base from J, the gap between germline ends came to 14 bases.

In this sample, this clonotype turned up many times. The J gene is TRBJ2-3, the V gene TRBV5-1; TRBD1 matches 12 bases. The germline V gene has CDR1 SGHRS and CDR2 YFSETQ. The length of the CDR3 is 16 residues. V gave up 0 bases and J gave up 6 bases; unmatched junction bases: 5. CDR3 coding DNA: TGCGCCAGCAGCTTGGAGGGACAGGGGGCTGGCGATACGCAGTATTTT. It specifies CASSLEGQGAGDTQYF.

The chain employs TRBV27 and TRBJ1-1; a weak D match, TRBD1 (5 bases). V gave up 5 bases and J gave up 4 bases, with 23 bases separating them. The CDR3 is 17 amino acids. Germline V lookup: CDR1 MNHEY, CDR2 SMNVEV (reference sequence). CDR3 protein: CASSPNPLTEVGTEAFF. The CDR3 DNA reads as TGTGCCAGCAGTCCCAATCCCCTGACAGAAGTGGGCACTGAAGCTTTCTTT.

The DNA of the CDR3 is TGTGCCAGCAGTTACACCTACAGCCTCACAGATACGCAGTATTTT. Its translation: CASSYTYSLTDTQYF. The genes are TRBV6-5 and TRBJ2-3, with unresolved D. Germline CDR1 MNHEY, CDR2 SVGAGI. The V end was cut by 2 bases, the J end by 2 bases, with 11 bases between. The length of the CDR3 is 15 residues.

V and J are TRBV27 and TRBJ1-1; 9 bases are shared with TRBD1. CDR1 is MNHEY, CDR2 SMNVEV, per germline (reference sequence). V lost 5 bases and J lost 4; bases outside the gene matches: 5. This CDR3 comprises 14 residues. The CDR3 coding sequence is TGTGCCAGCAGTCCTGACAGGGGGAGCACTGAAGCTTTCTTT. Encoded protein: CASSPDRGSTEAFF.

At least ten counts were recorded for this clonotype. The chain is built from TRBV19 and TRBJ1-5, with no clear D. CDR1 is LNHDA, CDR2 SQIVND, per germline (reference sequence). CDR3 size: 11 residues. V was clipped by 8 bases and J by 3 bases, with 5 bases between them. The CDR3, as DNA: TGTGCCAGTTCCAACAATCAGCCCCAGCATTTT. Protein product: CASSNNQPQHF.

The CDR3 region is CASTLTDNYGYTF. CDR3 DNA: TGTGCCAGCACTTTGACAGACAACTATGGCTACACCTTC. The J gene is TRBJ1-2, the V gene TRBV2; maybe TRBD1 (5 bases). This CDR3 is 13 amino acids long. V lost 7 bases and J lost 2, with 11 bases in between. Germline CDR1 and CDR2: SNHLY and FYNNEI.

This clonotype was counted at least ten times. The rearrangement joins TRBV4-2 to TRBJ2-3, with a possible D match to TRBD2 (6 bases). Germline V gene sequence: CDR1 LGHNA, CDR2 YNFKEQ. CDR3 length: 17 residues. V was clipped by 1 base and J by 2 bases, with 16 bases between them. The CDR3 nucleotides read TGTGCCAGCAGCCAAGCCCCGGGACTTGACATCACAGATACGCAGTATTTT. Translation: CASSQAPGLDITDTQYF.

This clonotype was counted a few times. The chain couples TRBV7-9 to TRBJ2-1; D ambiguous. Germline V gives CDR1 SEHNR, CDR2 FQNEAQ (reference sequence). Trimming removed 5 bases from V and 8 bases from J, with 13 bases in between. The CDR3 totals 13 residues. The CDR3 loop is CASSPYHADEQFF. The CDR3 DNA reads TGTGCCAGCAGCCCGTACCATGCCGATGAGCAGTTCTTC.

Regarding this clonotype: Possible read error: a much larger clone is one base away. The CDR3 bases are TGTGCCAGCAGCTCAGGAGCCCGGGAAAAACTGTTTTTT. Its protein is CASSSGAREKLFF. J is TRBJ1-4 and V is TRBV7-7; no clear D gene. Germline V gives CDR1 SSHAT, CDR2 FNYEAQ (reference sequence). This CDR3 is 13 amino acids long. V was trimmed by 4 bases and J by 8 bases, leaving 11 bases between them.

This clonotype has a count of ten or more. This rearrangement joins TRBV7-3 to TRBJ1-1; D not resolved. V gave up 7 bases and J gave up 4 bases, with 16 bases separating them. Germline assignment: CDR1 SGHTA and CDR2 FQGTGA. This CDR3 is 14 amino acids long. CDR3 sequence: CASKLSAASTEAFF. CDR3 sequence (DNA): TGTGCCAGCAAACTAAGTGCGGCCTCCACTGAAGCTTTCTTT.

The table lists this clonotype with many counts. As DNA, the CDR3 is TGTGCCAGCAGCTTAGAGTCAGGGGATAATTCACCCCTCCACTTT. Its translation: CASSLESGDNSPLHF. The V gene is TRBV7-9, the J gene TRBJ1-6; maybe TRBD1 (6 bases). The CDR3 runs to 15 residues. V was trimmed by 1 base and J by 5 bases, leaving 9 bases between them. Germline V lookup: CDR1 SEHNR, CDR2 FQNEAQ (reference sequence). Looking up the rest from reference TRBV7-9 and TRBJ1-6 gives the full variable domain: DTGVSQNPRHKITKRGQNVTFRCDPISEHNRLYWYRQTLGQGPEFLTYFQNEAQLEKSRLLSDRFSAERPKGSFSTLEIQRTEQGDSAMYLCASSLESGDNSPLHFGNGTRLTVT.

Ten or more counts support this clonotype. The chain is built from TRBV7-9 and TRBJ2-2; 8 bases are a match to TRBD1. The CDR3 loop spans 16 amino acids. Per germline, CDR1 SEHNR and CDR2 FQNEAQ (reference sequence). The V gene end was trimmed by 6 bases and the J gene end by 1 base; junction bases not matched to a gene: 7. This CDR3 is CASSKNRGMNTGELFF. Written as DNA, the CDR3 is TGTGCCAGCAGTAAGAACAGGGGGATGAACACCGGGGAGCTGTTTTTT.

Many counts were recorded for this clonotype. The CDR3 DNA reads TGTGCCAGCAGTTTTGCCCATAGCAATCAGCCCCAGCATTTT. It encodes CASSFAHSNQPQHF. The chain links TRBV12-3 or TRBV12-4 to TRBJ1-5; D ambiguous. The germline V and J ends were trimmed by 3 bases and 0 bases, with 6 bases remaining between them. This CDR3 has 14 amino acids.

This clonotype was seen repeatedly, ten times or more. V usage is TRBV28 and J usage is TRBJ1-1; unclear D gene. CDR1 and CDR2 (germline): MDHEN, SYDVKM. With 7 bases removed from V and 0 bases from J, the gap between germline ends came to 15 bases. This CDR3 has 15 residues. CDR3 region: CASNSVRTMNTEAFF. As DNA, the CDR3 is TGTGCCAGCAATTCCGTCAGAACAATGAACACTGAAGCTTTCTTT.

This clonotype was found many times. The genes are TRBV28 and TRBJ2-7; D is perhaps TRBD1 (5 bases). Trimming left V 3 bases short and J 6 bases short, with 15 bases between. Germline CDR1 reads MDHEN; CDR2 reads SYDVKM. The CDR3 spans 14 residues. CDR3 region: CASSLALQTAEQYF. For the CDR3, the DNA is TGTGCCAGCAGTTTGGCCCTACAGACAGCCGAGCAGTACTTC.

This clonotype was seen many times. The chain joins TRBV11-3 to TRBJ1-1; the D gene is possibly TRBD1 (5 bases). The CDR3 runs 14 residues. Germline CDR1 reads SGHNT; CDR2 reads YENEEA. The V and J ends lost 6 bases and 4 bases respectively, with 15 bases between them. CDR3 sequence: CASSSRDEGTEAFF. The CDR3 DNA is TGTGCCAGCAGTTCGAGGGACGAGGGCACTGAAGCTTTCTTT. Filled out from reference TRBV11-3 and TRBJ1-1, the complete variable domain reads EAGVVQSPRYKIIEKKQPVAFWCNPISGHNTLYWYLQNLGQGPELLIRYENEEAVDDSQLPKDRFSAERLKGVDSTLKIQPAELGDSAVYLCASSSRDEGTEAFFGQGTRLTVV.

V usage is TRBV3-1 and J usage is TRBJ1-3; a possible D gene is TRBD1 (5 bases). The CDR3 loop spans 16 amino acids. With 5 bases removed from V and 0 bases from J, the gap between germline ends came to 14 bases. From germline, CDR1 is LGHDT and CDR2 YNNKEL (reference sequence). The CDR3, as DNA: TGTGCCAGCAGCTCATATACAGGCGGCTCTGGAAACACCATATATTTT. Translated: CASSSYTGGSGNTIYF.

The CDR3: CASSQTSGRGEQYF. The CDR3 nucleotides are TGTGCCAGCAGCCAGACTAGCGGGAGGGGGGAGCAGTACTTC. The rearrangement links TRBV4-2 to TRBJ2-7; 14 bases map to TRBD2. After removal of 3 bases from V and 7 bases from J, the junction contained 2 bases not matched to a gene. Germline V gene sequence: CDR1 LGHNA, CDR2 YNFKEQ. CDR3 length equals 14 residues.

Ten or more counts support this clonotype. The chain employs TRBV7-3 and TRBJ2-1; no reliable D call. Germline lookup yields CDR1 SGHTA and CDR2 FQGTGA. Trimming cost V 0 bases and J 7 bases, with 19 bases left between them. The CDR3 runs to 17 residues. CDR3 sequence (DNA): TGTGCCAGCAGCTTAACGGGTGGGCAAACCGGATGGAATGAGCAGTTCTTC. Amino acids: CASSLTGGQTGWNEQFF.

This clonotype was detected a few times. The chain is built from TRBV20-1 and TRBJ2-3, with no clear D. The CDR3 contains 13 residues. Per germline, CDR1 DFQATT and CDR2 SNEGSKA (reference sequence). The V gene lost 3 bases and the J gene lost 0 bases, with 7 bases spanning the gap. The CDR3: CSASGASTDTQYF. CDR3 in DNA: TGCAGTGCTAGCGGAGCTAGCACAGATACGCAGTATTTT.

The chain employs TRBV6-6 and TRBJ1-5; D is undetermined. This CDR3 contains 18 residues. Germline V gene lookup returns CDR1 MNHNY and CDR2 SVGAGI (reference sequence). Trimming removed 3 bases at V and 0 bases at J, with 18 bases between. CDR3 bases: TGTGCCAGCAGTTATTCAGGACGGATTGAATATAGCAATCAGCCCCAGCATTTT. This gives the protein CASSYSGRIEYSNQPQHF.